The clone carrying this T cell receptor beta chain was picked up a small number of times. Of the isolated RNA, all was reverse transcribed, and so the sequenced material was expressed TCRB transcripts. Profiled with immunoSEQ multiplex PCR; TCRdb holds only in-frame clones, not every one. Of 300,000 to 450,000 clones in the sample, less than 20% are singletons; the top ten hold 0.044%. The sample is drawn from a study of beta chain features in type 1 diabetes. Sorted populations were all over 95% pure. V dropped 0 bases and J dropped 5 bases, with 6 bases sitting between them. The V gene's germline CDR1 is SGHRS and CDR2 YFSETQ. CDR3 length: 13 amino acids.

The sample comprised naive CD4+ T cells from blood. The TCR was taken from a woman between 18 and 29 years old in good health. The V gene is TRBV5-1, the J gene TRBJ2-1; perhaps TRBD2 as D (5 bases). In DNA, the CDR3 is TGCGCCAGCAGCTTGGAGAGGGACAATGAGCAGTTCTTC. Translating gives CASSLERDNEQFF.